Each of the 5 T cell receptor beta chains below was sequenced from the same sample in a study of Graves' ophthalmopathy and Graves' hyperthyroidism (dated by TCRdb to the late 2010s). The data were produced on an Illumina HiSeq 2000. For repertoire sequencing, the TCR beta CDR3 regions were amplified from RNA transcripts. The first round was an RT-PCR using HTBI primers with the Qiagen OneStep RT-PCR kit, and this first round was followed by a second-round multiplex PCR, then size selection and purification. Starting from the raw public reads, TCRdb applied fastp trimming at Q25, assembled clones with MiXCR and retained in-frame beta chains. Here each entry gathers all rows of one CDR3 protein and keeps the most common genes and DNA. This sample holds roughly 1.1 million distinct CDR3 sequences; about 35% were observed only once. Over 8.5% of the sample goes to the ten largest clones. Sequencing was carried out using peripheral blood or thyroid tissue (not recorded which). The receptors were sampled from an adult man with Graves' hyperthyroidism.

This clonotype has a count of ten or more. The V and J genes are TRBV9 and TRBJ2-2; 10 nucleotides agree with TRBD2. CDR1 and CDR2 from the germline V gene are SGDLS and YYNGEE. The CDR3 runs to 16 residues. The J segment lost 4 bases and the V segment lost 0 bases, leaving 3 bases of the junction unmatched. This CDR3 is CASSVEAGGATGELFF. In DNA form, the CDR3 reads TGTGCCAGCAGCGTAGAAGCGGGAGGGGCCACCGGGGAGCTGTTTTTT.

The genes are TRBV25-1 and TRBJ2-5; 8 bases line up with TRBD2. Germline trimming cut 1 base from V and 3 bases from J; bases unmatched to any gene: 4. Germline lookup yields CDR1 MGHDK and CDR2 SYGVNS. The CDR3 totals 15 residues. This CDR3 is CASSEFPGGKETQYF. DNA of the CDR3: TGTGCCAGCAGTGAATTCCCGGGGGGGAAAGAGACCCAGTACTTC. The whole variable domain, remainder taken from reference TRBV25-1 and TRBJ2-5, is EADIYQTPRYLVIGTGKKITLECSQTMGHDKMYWYQQDPGMELHLIHYSYGVNSTEKGDLSSESTVSRIRTEHFPLTLESARPSHTSQYLCASSEFPGGKETQYFGPGTRLLVL.

The J gene is TRBJ2-5, the V gene TRBV5-4; the match to TRBD2 covers 16 bases. The length of the CDR3 is 15 residues. The V gene end was trimmed by 4 bases and the J gene end by 7 bases; junction bases not matched to a gene: 4. Germline CDR1 SGHNT, CDR2 YYREEE (reference sequence). The CDR3 reads CASSVGTSGRGTQYF. CDR3 nucleotide sequence: TGTGCCAGCAGCGTCGGGACTAGCGGGAGGGGGACCCAGTACTTC.

The gene calls are TRBV5-1 and TRBJ1-1; a possible D gene is TRBD1 (5 bases). Per the germline V gene, CDR1 is SGHRS and CDR2 is YFSETQ. The V and J ends lost 3 bases and 2 bases respectively, with 14 bases between them. The CDR3 runs 15 residues. The CDR3 region has the DNA TGCGCCAGCAGCTCCCCGGGACGGACTAACACTGAAGCTTTCTTT. Residues: CASSSPGRTNTEAFF.

This chain connects TRBV7-8 to TRBJ2-2, with TRBD2 identical over 11 bases. There are 16 residues in the CDR3. Germline V gene data show CDR1 as SGHVS and CDR2 as FQNEAQ. J lost 2 bases, V lost 7 bases, and 6 bases had no gene match. CDR3 sequence: CASKHSGGANTGELFF. The CDR3 region has the DNA TGTGCCAGCAAACATAGCGGGGGGGCCAACACCGGGGAGCTGTTTTTT.